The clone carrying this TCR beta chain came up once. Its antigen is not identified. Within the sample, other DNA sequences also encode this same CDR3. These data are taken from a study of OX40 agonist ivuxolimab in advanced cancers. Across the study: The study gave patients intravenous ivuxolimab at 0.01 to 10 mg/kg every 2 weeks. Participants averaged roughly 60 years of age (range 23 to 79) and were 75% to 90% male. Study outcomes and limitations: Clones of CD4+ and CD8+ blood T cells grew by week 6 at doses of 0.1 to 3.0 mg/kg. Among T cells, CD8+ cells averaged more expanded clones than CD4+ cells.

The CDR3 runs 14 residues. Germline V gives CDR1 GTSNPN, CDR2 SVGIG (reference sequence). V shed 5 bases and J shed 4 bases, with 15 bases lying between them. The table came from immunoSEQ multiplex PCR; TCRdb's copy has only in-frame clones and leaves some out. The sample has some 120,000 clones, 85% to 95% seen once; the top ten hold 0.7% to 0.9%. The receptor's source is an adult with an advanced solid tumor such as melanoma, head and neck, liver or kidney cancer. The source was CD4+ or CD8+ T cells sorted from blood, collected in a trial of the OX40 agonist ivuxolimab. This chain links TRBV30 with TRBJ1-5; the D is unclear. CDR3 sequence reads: CAWSRGPWNQPQHF. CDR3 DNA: TGTGCCTGGTCGCGGGGTCCTTGGAATCAGCCCCAGCATTTT.